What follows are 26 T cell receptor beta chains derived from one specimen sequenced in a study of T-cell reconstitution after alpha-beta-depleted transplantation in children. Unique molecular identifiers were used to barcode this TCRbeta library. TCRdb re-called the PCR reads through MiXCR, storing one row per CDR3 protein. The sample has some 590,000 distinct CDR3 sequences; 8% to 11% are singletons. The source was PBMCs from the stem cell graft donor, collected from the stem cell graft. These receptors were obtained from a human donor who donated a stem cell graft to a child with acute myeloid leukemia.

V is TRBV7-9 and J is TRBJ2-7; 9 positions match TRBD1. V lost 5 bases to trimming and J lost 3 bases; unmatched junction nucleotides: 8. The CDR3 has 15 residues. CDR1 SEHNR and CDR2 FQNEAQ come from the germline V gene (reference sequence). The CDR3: CASSTTGTGNYEQYF. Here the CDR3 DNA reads TGTGCCAGCAGCACAACCGGGACAGGGAACTACGAGCAGTACTTC.

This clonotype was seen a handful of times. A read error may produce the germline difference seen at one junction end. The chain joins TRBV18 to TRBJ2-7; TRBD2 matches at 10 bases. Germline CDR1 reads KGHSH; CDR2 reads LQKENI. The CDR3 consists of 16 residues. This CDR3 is CASSPLAGPGNYEQYF. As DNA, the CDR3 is TGTGCCAGCTCCCCACTAGCGGGGCCGGGTAACTACGAGCAGTACTTC.

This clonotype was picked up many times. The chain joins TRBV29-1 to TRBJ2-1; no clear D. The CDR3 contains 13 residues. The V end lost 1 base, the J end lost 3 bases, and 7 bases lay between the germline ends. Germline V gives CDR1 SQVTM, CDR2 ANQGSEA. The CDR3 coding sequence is TGCAGCGTTGAAGGGAGTTTCTACAATGAGCAGTTCTTC. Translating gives CSVEGSFYNEQFF.

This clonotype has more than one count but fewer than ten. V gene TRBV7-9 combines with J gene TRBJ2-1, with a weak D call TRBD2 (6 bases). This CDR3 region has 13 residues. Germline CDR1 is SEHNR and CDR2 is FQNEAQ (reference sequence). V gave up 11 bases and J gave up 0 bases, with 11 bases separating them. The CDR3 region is CAGGESSYNEQFF. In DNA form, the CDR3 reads TGTGCCGGCGGGGAGAGCTCCTACAATGAGCAGTTCTTC.

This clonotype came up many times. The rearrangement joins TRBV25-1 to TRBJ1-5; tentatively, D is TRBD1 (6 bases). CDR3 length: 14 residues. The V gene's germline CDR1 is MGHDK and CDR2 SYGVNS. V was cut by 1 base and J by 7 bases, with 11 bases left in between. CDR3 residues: CASSESQGRQPQHF. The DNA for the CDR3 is TGTGCCAGCAGTGAATCTCAGGGGAGACAGCCCCAGCATTTT. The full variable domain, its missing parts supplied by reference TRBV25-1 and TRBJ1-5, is EADIYQTPRYLVIGTGKKITLECSQTMGHDKMYWYQQDPGMELHLIHYSYGVNSTEKGDLSSESTVSRIRTEHFPLTLESARPSHTSQYLCASSESQGRQPQHFGDGTRLSIL.

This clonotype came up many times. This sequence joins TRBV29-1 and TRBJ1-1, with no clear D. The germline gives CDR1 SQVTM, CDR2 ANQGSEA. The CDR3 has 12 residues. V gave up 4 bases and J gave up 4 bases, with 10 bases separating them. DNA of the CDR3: TGCAGCGTTGTAGAGGCAACCACTGAAGCTTTCTTT. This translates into CSVVEATTEAFF.

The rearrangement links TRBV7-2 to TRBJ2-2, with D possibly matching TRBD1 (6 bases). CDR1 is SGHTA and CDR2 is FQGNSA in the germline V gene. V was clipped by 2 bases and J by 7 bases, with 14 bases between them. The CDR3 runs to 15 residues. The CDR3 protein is CASSLRDIVGGELFF. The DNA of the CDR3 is TGTGCCAGCAGCTTAAGGGACATTGTGGGCGGGGAGCTGTTTTTT.

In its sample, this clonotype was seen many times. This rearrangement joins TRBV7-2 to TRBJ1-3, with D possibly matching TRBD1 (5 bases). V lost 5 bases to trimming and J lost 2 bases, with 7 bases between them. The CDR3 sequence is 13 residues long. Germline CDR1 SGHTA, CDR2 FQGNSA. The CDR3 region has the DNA TGTGCCAGCAGCGCGACAGCTGGAAACACCATATATTTT. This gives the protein CASSATAGNTIYF.

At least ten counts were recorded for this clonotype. CDR3 in DNA: TGCAGTGCTAGCGGCGGGAGCTCCTATAATTCACCCCTCCACTTT. Translating gives CSASGGSSYNSPLHF. V usage is TRBV20-1 and J usage is TRBJ1-6; D uncertain. Germline V gene data show CDR1 as DFQATT and CDR2 as SNEGSKA (reference sequence). The germline V and J ends were trimmed by 3 bases and 0 bases, with 9 bases remaining between them. CDR3 length: 15 residues.

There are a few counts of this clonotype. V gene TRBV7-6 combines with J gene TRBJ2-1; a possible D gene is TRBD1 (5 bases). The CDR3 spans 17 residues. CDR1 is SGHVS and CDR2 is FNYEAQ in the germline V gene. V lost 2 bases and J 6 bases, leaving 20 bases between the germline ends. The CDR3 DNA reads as TGTGCCAGCAGCTTATCTCGCAGGACAACAACCGCCAATGAGCAGTTCTTC. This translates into CASSLSRRTTTANEQFF.

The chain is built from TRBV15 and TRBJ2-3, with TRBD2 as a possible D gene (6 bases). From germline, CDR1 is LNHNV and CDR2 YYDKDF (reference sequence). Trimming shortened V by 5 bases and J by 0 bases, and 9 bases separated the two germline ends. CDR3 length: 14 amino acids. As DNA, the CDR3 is TGTGCCACCAGCGCGGGGCAGAGCACAGATACGCAGTATTTT. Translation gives CATSAGQSTDTQYF.

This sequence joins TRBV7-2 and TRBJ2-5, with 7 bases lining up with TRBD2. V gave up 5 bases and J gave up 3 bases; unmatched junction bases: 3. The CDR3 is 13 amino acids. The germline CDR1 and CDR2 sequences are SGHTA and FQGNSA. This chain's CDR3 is CASSTGLEETQYF. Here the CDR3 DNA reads TGTGCCAGCAGCACCGGACTAGAAGAGACCCAGTACTTC.

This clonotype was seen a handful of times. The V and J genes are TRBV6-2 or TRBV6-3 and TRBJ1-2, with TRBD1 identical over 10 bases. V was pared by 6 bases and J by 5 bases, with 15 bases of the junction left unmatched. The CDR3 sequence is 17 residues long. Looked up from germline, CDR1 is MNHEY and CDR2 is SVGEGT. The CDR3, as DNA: TGTGCCAGCAGGCGTACCGGGACAGGGGACTCGTCTTATGGCTACACCTTC. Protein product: CASRRTGTGDSSYGYTF.

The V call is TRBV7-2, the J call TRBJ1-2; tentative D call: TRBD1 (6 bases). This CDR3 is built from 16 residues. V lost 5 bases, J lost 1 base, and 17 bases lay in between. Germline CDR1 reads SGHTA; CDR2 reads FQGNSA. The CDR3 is CASSLHQGKINYGYTF. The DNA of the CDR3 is TGTGCCAGCAGCCTCCATCAGGGGAAGATTAACTATGGCTACACCTTC.

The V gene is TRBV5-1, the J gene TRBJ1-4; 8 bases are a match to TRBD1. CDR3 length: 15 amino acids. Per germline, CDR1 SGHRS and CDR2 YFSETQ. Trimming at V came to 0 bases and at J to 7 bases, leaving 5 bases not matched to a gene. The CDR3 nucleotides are TGCGCCAGCAGCTTGGACGGGACAGGTACTGAAAAACTGTTTTTT. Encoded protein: CASSLDGTGTEKLFF.

The CDR3 spells CASSFGQGWYEQYF. The CDR3 nucleotides are TGTGCCAGCTCATTTGGACAGGGGTGGTACGAGCAGTACTTC. J is TRBJ2-7 and V is TRBV18, with 9 bases matching TRBD1. Trimming at V came to 5 bases and at J to 4 bases, leaving 6 bases not matched to a gene. The germline V gene encodes CDR1 KGHSH and CDR2 LQKENI. The CDR3 has 14 amino acids.

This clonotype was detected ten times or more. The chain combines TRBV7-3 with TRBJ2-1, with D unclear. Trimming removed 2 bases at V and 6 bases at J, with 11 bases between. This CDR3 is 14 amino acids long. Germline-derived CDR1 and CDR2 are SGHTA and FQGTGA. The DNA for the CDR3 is TGTGCCAGCAGCTTAGGTAGCCCCTTCAATGAGCAGTTCTTC. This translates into CASSLGSPFNEQFF.

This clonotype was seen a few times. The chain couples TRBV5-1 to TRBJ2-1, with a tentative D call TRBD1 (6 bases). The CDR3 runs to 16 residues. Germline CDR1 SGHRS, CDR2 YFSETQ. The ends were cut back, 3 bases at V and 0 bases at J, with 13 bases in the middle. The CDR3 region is CASSSLTGDSYNEQFF. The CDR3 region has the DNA TGCGCCAGCAGCTCGCTGACAGGAGACTCCTACAATGAGCAGTTCTTC.

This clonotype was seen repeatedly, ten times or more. This CDR3 reads CASSPLAGEQFF. As DNA, the CDR3 is TGTGCCAGCAGTCCGTTAGCGGGGGAGCAGTTCTTC. The rearrangement uses TRBV28 and TRBJ2-1; 8 bases align to TRBD2. Germline loops: CDR1 MDHEN, CDR2 SYDVKM. With V trimmed by 5 bases and J by 10 bases, 4 bases remained unmatched. This CDR3 is built from 12 residues. Together with reference TRBV28 and TRBJ2-1, the CDR3 gives the full variable domain: DVKVTQSSRYLVKRTGEKVFLECVQDMDHENMFWYRQDPGLGLRLIYFSYDVKMKEKGDIPEGYSVSREKKERFSLILESASTNQTSMYLCASSPLAGEQFFGPGTRLTVL.

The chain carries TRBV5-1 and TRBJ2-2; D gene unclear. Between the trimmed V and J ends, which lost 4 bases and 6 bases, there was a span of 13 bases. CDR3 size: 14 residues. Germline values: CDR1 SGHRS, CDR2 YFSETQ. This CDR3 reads CASSLDGLAGELFF. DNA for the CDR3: TGCGCCAGCAGCCTGGACGGTCTCGCCGGGGAGCTGTTTTTT.

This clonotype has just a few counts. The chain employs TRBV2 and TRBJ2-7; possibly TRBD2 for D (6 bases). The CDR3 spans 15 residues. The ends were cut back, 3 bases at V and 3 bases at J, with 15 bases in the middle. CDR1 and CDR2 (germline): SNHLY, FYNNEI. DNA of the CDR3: TGTGCCAGCAGTGACCGTCACGGGGGTTTCTACGAGCAGTACTTC. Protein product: CASSDRHGGFYEQYF.

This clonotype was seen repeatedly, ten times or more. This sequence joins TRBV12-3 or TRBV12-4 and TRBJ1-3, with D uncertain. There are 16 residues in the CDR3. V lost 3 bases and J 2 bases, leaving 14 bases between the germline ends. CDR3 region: CASSFGEPLTGNTIYF. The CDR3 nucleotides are TGTGCCAGCAGTTTTGGGGAGCCCTTGACTGGAAACACCATATATTTT.

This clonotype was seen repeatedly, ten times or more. In nucleotides, the CDR3 is TGCAGCGTTGGGGCGGGAGTCTCCTACAATGAGCAGTTCTTC. This gives the protein CSVGAGVSYNEQFF. This chain joins TRBV29-1 and TRBJ2-1, with 7 bases identical to TRBD2. CDR3 size: 14 residues. V lost 4 bases and J lost 0; bases outside the gene matches: 3. Germline-derived CDR1 and CDR2 are SQVTM and ANQGSEA.

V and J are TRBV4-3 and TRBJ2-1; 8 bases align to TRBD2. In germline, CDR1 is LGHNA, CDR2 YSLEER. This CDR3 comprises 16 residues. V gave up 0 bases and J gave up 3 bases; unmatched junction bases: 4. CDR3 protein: CASSQESAGGYNEQFF. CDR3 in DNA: TGCGCCAGCAGCCAAGAGTCCGCGGGGGGCTACAATGAGCAGTTCTTC.

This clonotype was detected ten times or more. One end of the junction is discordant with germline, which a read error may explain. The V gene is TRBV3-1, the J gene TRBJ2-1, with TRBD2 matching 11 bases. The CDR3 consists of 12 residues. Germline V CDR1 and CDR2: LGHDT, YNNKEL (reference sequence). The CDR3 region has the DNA TGTGCCAGCAGCCAATACGGTAGCGGGAGGGACTTC. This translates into CASSQYGSGRDF.

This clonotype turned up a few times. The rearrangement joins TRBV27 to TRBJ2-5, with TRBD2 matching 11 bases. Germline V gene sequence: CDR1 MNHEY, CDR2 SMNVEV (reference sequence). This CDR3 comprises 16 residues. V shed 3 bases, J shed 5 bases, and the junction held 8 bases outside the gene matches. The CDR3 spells CASSLILAGGGETQYF. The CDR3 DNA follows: TGTGCCAGCAGTTTGATCCTAGCGGGAGGAGGGGAGACCCAGTACTTC.